This TCR beta chain was found in a study of vaccination and CD4 T cells after COVID-19. With respect to this clonotype: Its antigen is unknown.

Researchers used the Oncomine TCR Beta short-read assay to sequence DNA from cultured CD4+ T cells. Using its own MiXCR run on the PCR reads, TCRdb lists one record per CDR3 protein. The repertoire holds roughly 17,000 distinct CDR3 sequences, with around 53% as singletons. The sample's treatment: approximately nine-day PBMC culture with coronavirus spike peptide pools or control peptides (ViraFEST assay). The CDR3 sequence is 16 residues long. Looked up from germline, CDR1 is MNHNS and CDR2 is SASEGT. V lost 0 bases and J 0 bases, leaving 11 bases between the germline ends. The clonotype originates from a human donor who had recovered from COVID-19. The rearrangement joins TRBV6-1 to TRBJ1-2; D gene unclear. The material sequenced was CD4+ T cells from blood, cultured in vitro, taken before SARS-CoV-2 vaccination. CDR3 residues: CASSEAHGGANYGYTF. CDR3 in DNA: TGTGCCAGCAGTGAAGCGCACGGCGGAGCTAACTATGGCTACACCTTC.